What follows is one T cell receptor beta chain and its context. Its antigen is not identified. The data are from a study of cytomegalovirus exposure and HLA in healthy donors. Study outcomes and limitations: By a later analysis, the bulk of CMV-associated TCR beta chains appeared HLA-restricted.

PCR was performed using 60 Vbeta and 13 Jbeta primers. TCRdb's table, derived via immunoSEQ multiplex PCR, lists solely in-frame clones and lacks some. This table holds 180,000 or so clones, roughly 9.5% found once. The CDR3 sequence is 13 residues long. With 0 bases removed from V and 8 bases from J, the gap between germline ends came to 8 bases. Per germline, CDR1 LNHNV and CDR2 YYDKDF (reference sequence). The chain links TRBV15 to TRBJ1-5; no clear D. This TCR was recovered from a woman aged 25 to 39 in good health and CMV-seropositive. The sequenced material came from PBMCs. CDR3 residues: CATSRDLREPQHF. CDR3 DNA sequence: TGTGCCACCAGCAGAGATCTGAGGGAGCCCCAGCATTTT.